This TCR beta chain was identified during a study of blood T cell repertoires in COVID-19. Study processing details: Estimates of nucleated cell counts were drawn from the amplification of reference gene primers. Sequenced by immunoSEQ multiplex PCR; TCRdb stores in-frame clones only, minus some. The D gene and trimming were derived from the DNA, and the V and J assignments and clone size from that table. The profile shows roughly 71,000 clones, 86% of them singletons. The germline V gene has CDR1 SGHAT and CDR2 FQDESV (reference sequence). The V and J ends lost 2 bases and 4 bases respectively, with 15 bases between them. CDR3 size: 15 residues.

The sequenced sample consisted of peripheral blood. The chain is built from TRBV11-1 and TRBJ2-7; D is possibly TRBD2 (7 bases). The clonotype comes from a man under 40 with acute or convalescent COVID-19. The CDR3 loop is CASSLWVGGRYEQYF. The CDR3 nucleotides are TGTGCCAGCAGCTTATGGGTCGGGGGGCGTTACGAGCAGTACTTC.